This TCR beta chain was captured by sequencing in a study of Graves' ophthalmopathy and Graves' hyperthyroidism. Study-level results: The model's ophthalmopathy progression predictions had 55% to 71% sensitivity and roughly 72% specificity. In blood, most expanded thyroid clonotypes above 0.001 frequency were also detected.

Germline V gene sequence: CDR1 SNHLY, CDR2 FYNNEI. The CDR3 totals 15 residues. To note about this clonotype: Its antigen is undetermined. A junction boundary mismatches the germline segment, possibly from a read error.

The sequenced template was RNA, covering the TCR beta CDR3 region. HTBI primers were used in a first-round RT-PCR, which preceded a second-round multiplex PCR. One entry per CDR3 protein results from TCRdb running MiXCR on the multiplex PCR reads. The repertoire includes over a million distinct CDR3 sequences, 35% to 45% of them detected once, and around 10% sits in the top ten. This sequence was found in an adult man with Graves' hyperthyroidism. The V and J genes are TRBV2 and TRBJ1-5; 7 bases map to TRBD1. Sequences were obtained from peripheral blood or thyroid tissue (not recorded which). The CDR3 is CARSGSGGGNQPQHF. In DNA, the CDR3 is TGTGCCAGAAGTGGATCAGGGGGAGGCAATCAGCCCCAGCATTTT.